Shown below are 5 T cell receptor beta chains from a single sample sequenced in a study of T cells in women clearing cervical HPV infection. This table comes from immunoSEQ multiplex PCR, and its TCRdb copy is limited to in-frame clones, with some not included. The sample yields around 21,000 clones, of which the top ten take up less than 20%. Sequencing was carried out using blood buffy coat. Receptors originate from a woman between 18 and 70 years old with a cervical HPV16 infection that either progressed to CIN3+ or cleared (not recorded which).

Comments on this clone: The CDR3 goes on 3 residues after the read ends, and that part is filled in from the germline J gene. The chain couples TRBV30 to TRBJ2-4; no definite D call. There are 13 residues in the CDR3. Germline lookup yields CDR1 GTSNPN and CDR2 SVGIG (reference sequence). CDR3 DNA (partial): TGTGCCTGGGCGGTGGGTAGTAACTATGGT. Its translation is CAWAVGSNYG. The whole CDR3 region reads CAWAVGSNYGQYF. Combining the CDR3 with reference TRBV30 and TRBJ2-4 gives the whole variable domain SQTIHQWPATLVQPVGSPLSLECTVEGTSNPNLYWYRQAAGRGLQLLFYSVGIGQISSEVPQNLSASRPQDRQFILSSKKLLLSDSGFYLCAWAVGSNYGQYFGAGTRLSVL.

As concerns this clone: The junction does not match germline at one end; this may be a read error. Sequencing ends 3 residues short of the CDR3 end; the germline J gene provides the rest. At the DNA level, this CDR3 is encoded by other sequences in the same sample as well. The chain is built from TRBV18 and TRBJ1-3; 7 bases align to TRBD1. The CDR3 covers 15 residues. In germline, CDR1 is KGHSH, CDR2 LQKENI. The CDR3 sequence: CASSPDRSSGNTIYF. CDR3 DNA, as far as it was read: TGTGCCAGCTCACCGGACAGGTCCTCTGGAAACACA. The full variable domain, with the rest looked up from reference TRBV18 and TRBJ1-3, is NAGVMQNPRHLVRRRGQEARLRCSPMKGHSHVYWYRQLPEEGLKFMVYLQKENIIDESGMPKERFSAEFPKEGPSILRIQQVVRGDSAAYFCASSPDRSSGNTIYFGEGSWLTVV.

Details on this clone: The read comes to an end 3 residues before the CDR3 does, leaving the germline J gene to fill in the end. The chain combines TRBV7-9 with TRBJ1-2; perhaps TRBD1 as D (6 bases). The CDR3 runs 15 residues. The V gene's germline CDR1 is SEHNR and CDR2 FQNEAQ (reference sequence). V was pared by 1 base and J by 5 bases, with 14 bases between. The CDR3 protein is CASSLDGQSVYGYTF. The sequenced CDR3 bases are TGTGCCAGCAGCTTAGACGGACAGTCTGTGTATGGC.

Concerning this clone: The DNA ends 3 residues before the CDR3 does, and the rest of the CDR3 is filled in from the germline J gene. The chain links TRBV7-9 to TRBJ2-5; the D gene is possibly TRBD2 (5 bases). V was clipped by 5 bases and J by 2 bases, with 12 bases between them. The CDR3 consists of 14 residues. The V gene's germline CDR1 is SEHNR and CDR2 FQNEAQ (reference sequence). CDR3 in amino acids: CASSPRVIQETQYF. The CDR3 DNA, read in part, is TGTGCCAGCAGCCCGAGGGTAATTCAAGAGACC.

About this clone itself: The read falls 3 residues short of the CDR3 end, and the missing part is taken from the germline J gene. The chain joins TRBV10-1 to TRBJ2-3, with 7 bases fitting TRBD2. The CDR3 extends over 18 amino acids. Germline assignment: CDR1 WNHNN and CDR2 SYGVQD (reference sequence). The CDR3 sequence is CASSESAGSVGGMETQYF. The CDR3 DNA, read in part, is TGCGCCAGCAGTGAGTCTGCGGGCTCAGTGGGGGGGATGGAGACG.